One sample yielded the 26 T cell receptor beta chains listed below, sequenced in a study of T cells in Graves' hyperthyroidism and ophthalmopathy. The TCR beta CDR3 regions underwent amplification using RNA transcripts as the source. The HTBI primer set was used in a first-round RT-PCR of the TCR CDR3. Each CDR3 protein gets one entry after TCRdb re-called the multiplex PCR reads with MiXCR. The sample gives under 750,000 distinct CDR3 sequences, 18% of which show up once; approximately 15% is in the top ten. Sample: blood. These receptors all come from a woman in her fifties or sixties with Graves' hyperthyroidism that later progressed to Graves' ophthalmopathy.

This clonotype was picked up many times. The chain uses TRBV12-3 or TRBV12-4 and TRBJ1-1; no definite D call. The CDR3 spans 16 residues. V was clipped by 1 base and J by 0 bases, with 12 bases between them. CDR3 sequence: CASSLGPEKMNTEAFF. DNA of the CDR3: TGTGCCAGCAGTTTAGGCCCTGAAAAAATGAACACTGAAGCTTTCTTT.

The chain uses TRBV15 and TRBJ2-2; D possibly corresponds to TRBD2 (6 bases). V was cut by 1 base and J by 5 bases, with 8 bases left in between. The CDR3 runs 14 residues. Per germline, CDR1 LNHNV and CDR2 YYDKDF (reference sequence). CDR3 nucleotides: TGTGCCACCAGCAGAGGTGGGGGGACCGGGGAGCTGTTTTTT. Its protein is CATSRGGGTGELFF.

CDR3 bases: TGTGCCAGCACCTTACGGGGGTACTACAATGAGCAGTTCTTC. Residues: CASTLRGYYNEQFF. The chain is built from TRBV27 and TRBJ2-1; TRBD2 is a possible D gene (6 bases). The length of the CDR3 is 14 residues. V was clipped by 7 bases and J by 3 bases, with 13 bases between them. Germline V gene lookup returns CDR1 MNHEY and CDR2 SMNVEV (reference sequence).

A few counts support this clonotype. The chain combines TRBV20-1 with TRBJ1-6; no clear D gene. Germline-derived CDR1 and CDR2 are DFQATT and SNEGSKA (reference sequence). The ends were cut back, 0 bases at V and 9 bases at J, with 6 bases in the middle. The CDR3 runs to 12 residues. CDR3 sequence reads: CSAREGRSPLHF. The DNA for the CDR3 is TGCAGTGCTAGAGAAGGCCGTTCACCCCTCCACTTT.

The chain carries TRBV6-2 or TRBV6-3 and TRBJ1-5, with D perhaps TRBD1 (6 bases). Germline CDR1 reads MNHEY; CDR2 reads SVGEGT. The CDR3 has 11 residues. V lost 4 bases and J 11 bases, leaving 9 bases between the germline ends. The CDR3 DNA reads TGTGCCAGCAGTTTTCGACAGGCCCAGCATTTT. The encoded protein is CASSFRQAQHF.

This clonotype occurred many times. The J gene is TRBJ1-1, the V gene TRBV7-2; 9 nucleotides line up with TRBD1. This CDR3 has 17 residues. Germline V gene data show CDR1 as SGHTA and CDR2 as FQGNSA. V lost 2 bases and J lost 3; bases outside the gene matches: 10. The CDR3 protein is CASSLPRDRDVDTEAFF. CDR3 bases: TGTGCCAGCAGCTTACCCCGGGACAGGGACGTCGACACTGAAGCTTTCTTT.

The V and J genes are TRBV16 and TRBJ1-2; no reliable D call. CDR3 length: 13 amino acids. Germline V gene sequence: CDR1 KGHSY, CDR2 FQNENV. Trimming pared 2 bases from V and 7 bases from J, leaving 11 bases between. This CDR3 reads CASSQGSGLGYTF. The CDR3 DNA is TGTGCCAGCAGCCAAGGATCCGGGCTTGGCTACACCTTC.

This clonotype was picked up many times. This sequence joins TRBV7-2 and TRBJ1-4, with 9 nucleotides matching TRBD1. The CDR3 runs to 15 residues. Germline values: CDR1 SGHTA, CDR2 FQGNSA. J was trimmed by 7 bases and V by 4 bases; bases with no gene match: 7. CDR3 residues: CASSSGGTGFEKLFF. The CDR3 DNA reads as TGTGCCAGCAGCTCTGGCGGGACAGGGTTTGAAAAACTGTTTTTT.

This clonotype was seen at least ten times. This chain connects TRBV4-1 to TRBJ1-1; unclear D gene. Germline-derived CDR1 and CDR2 are MGHRA and YSYEKL. The CDR3 spans 13 residues. V shed 1 base and J shed 7 bases, with 10 bases lying between them. CDR3 DNA: TGCGCCAGCAGCCAAGGCATAGTAATTGAAGCTTTCTTT. It is translated as CASSQGIVIEAFF.

This clonotype was counted ten times or more. V gene TRBV2 combines with J gene TRBJ2-5, with 7 bases fitting TRBD1. The CDR3 covers 14 residues. Germline V gives CDR1 SNHLY, CDR2 FYNNEI. With 6 bases clipped from V and 6 bases from J, the junction kept 10 bases outside the gene matches. The chain's CDR3 is CASRETTGRKTQYF. As DNA, the CDR3 is TGTGCCAGCAGAGAAACGACAGGGAGAAAGACCCAGTACTTC. Together with reference TRBV2 and TRBJ2-5, the CDR3 gives the full variable domain: EPEVTQTPSHQVTQMGQEVILRCVPISNHLYFYWYRQILGQKVEFLVSFYNNEISEKSEIFDDQFSVERPDGSNFTLKIRSTKLEDSAMYFCASRETTGRKTQYFGPGTRLLVL.

This clonotype has more than one count but fewer than ten. The chain recombines TRBV5-8 with TRBJ1-5, with D uncertain. Trimming stripped 5 bases from V and 0 bases from J, with 12 bases between. CDR1 and CDR2 (germline): SGHTS, YDEGEE. This CDR3 contains 15 residues. CDR3 in amino acids: CASRLTLSSNQPQHF. The CDR3 region has the DNA TGTGCCAGCAGGCTGACATTAAGTAGCAATCAGCCCCAGCATTTT. The full variable domain, rest sourced from reference TRBV5-8 and TRBJ1-5, is EAGVTQSPTHLIKTRGQQATLRCSPISGHTSVYWYQQALGLGLQFLLWYDEGEERNRGNFPPRFSGRQFPNYSSELNVNALELEDSALYLCASRLTLSSNQPQHFGDGTRLSIL.

As DNA, the CDR3 is TGTGCCAGCAGTCCGACGGACAGAAACACCGGGGAGCTGTTTTTT. This encodes CASSPTDRNTGELFF. The gene calls are TRBV27 and TRBJ2-2, with D perhaps TRBD1 (6 bases). Germline values: CDR1 MNHEY, CDR2 SMNVEV (reference sequence). V lost 5 bases, J lost 2 bases, and 12 bases lay in between. This CDR3 is built from 15 residues.

The chain employs TRBV15 and TRBJ2-3; D call uncertain. V lost 3 bases to trimming and J lost 6 bases, with 7 bases between them. Germline V lookup: CDR1 LNHNV, CDR2 YYDKDF (reference sequence). The CDR3 totals 12 residues. CDR3 bases: TGTGCCACCAGCAGGGCGCTTGATACGCAGTATTTT. This sequence encodes CATSRALDTQYF.

This clonotype came up many times. DNA of the CDR3: TGCGCCAGCAGCTTCGAACCGGGACAGGGGGCGCGTTATGGCTACACCTTC. This gives the protein CASSFEPGQGARYGYTF. J is TRBJ1-2 and V is TRBV5-1; 12 bases agree with TRBD1. Germline-derived CDR1 and CDR2 are SGHRS and YFSETQ. V lost 2 bases to trimming and J lost 5 bases; unmatched junction nucleotides: 10. This CDR3 comprises 17 residues.

The J gene is TRBJ2-4, the V gene TRBV5-1; 7 bases line up with TRBD1. Germline V lookup: CDR1 SGHRS, CDR2 YFSETQ. This CDR3 spans 13 amino acids. J gave up 10 bases and V 2 bases, and 6 bases lay outside the gene matches. Here the CDR3 DNA reads TGCGCCAGCAGCTTCACCGGGACAGATATTCAGTACTTC. Translation gives CASSFTGTDIQYF.

The chain carries TRBV12-3 or TRBV12-4 and TRBJ1-2; D is perhaps TRBD1 (5 bases). V was shortened by 6 bases and J by 6 bases, with 14 bases between the two germline ends. The CDR3 spans 13 residues. In nucleotides, the CDR3 is TGTGCCAGCAGCACAGGAGGCTGGGATGGCTACACCTTC. This sequence encodes CASSTGGWDGYTF.

This chain links TRBV7-8 with TRBJ1-2, with D unresolved. The CDR3 extends over 14 amino acids. Germline CDR1 is SGHVS and CDR2 is FQNEAQ. Trimming removed 5 bases from V and 7 bases from J, with 17 bases in between. CDR3 DNA: TGTGCCAGCAGCAAGGAGGAGGGCAGCGTTGGCTACACCTTC. It specifies CASSKEEGSVGYTF.

This clonotype was observed at least ten times. The chain joins TRBV20-1 to TRBJ1-3; D perhaps matches TRBD1 (5 bases). CDR1 is DFQATT, CDR2 SNEGSKA, per germline (reference sequence). Deletions cut 3 bases from V and 4 bases from J, with 10 bases between. The length of the CDR3 is 13 residues. This CDR3 is CSASLPGGNTIYF. DNA of the CDR3: TGCAGTGCTAGCCTGCCAGGGGGAAACACCATATATTTT.

V gene TRBV28 combines with J gene TRBJ1-2; TRBD1 matches at 9 bases. CDR3 length equals 13 residues. Germline values: CDR1 MDHEN, CDR2 SYDVKM. V lost 7 bases to trimming and J lost 8 bases; unmatched junction nucleotides: 8. The CDR3 nucleotides read TGTGCCAGCATCGCCTGGACAGGGGACGGCTACACCTTC. It encodes CASIAWTGDGYTF.

The CDR3 region has the DNA TGCGCCAGCAGGGGGGCCGCTAGCACAGATACGCAGTATTTT. Protein sequence: CASRGAASTDTQYF. This chain connects TRBV5-1 to TRBJ2-3; D is possibly TRBD1 (6 bases). Per germline, CDR1 SGHRS and CDR2 YFSETQ. The CDR3 is 14 amino acids. V was cut by 5 bases and J by 0 bases, with 10 bases left in between.

Many counts were recorded for this clonotype. The chain combines TRBV20-1 with TRBJ1-1, with D possibly matching TRBD1 (5 bases). The germline V and J ends were trimmed by 0 bases and 4 bases, with 21 bases remaining between them. CDR1 and CDR2 (germline): DFQATT, SNEGSKA (reference sequence). The CDR3 has 17 amino acids. CDR3: CSARDQGREQVLTEAFF. The CDR3 nucleotides are TGCAGTGCTAGAGATCAAGGACGGGAACAGGTTCTCACTGAAGCTTTCTTT.

This clonotype was picked up a small number of times. The chain is built from TRBV6-1 and TRBJ1-1, with 7 bases aligning to TRBD1. The CDR3 is 15 residues long. V lost 3 bases, J lost 1 base, and 5 bases stayed unmatched. Germline lookup yields CDR1 MNHNS and CDR2 SASEGT. The CDR3 is CASSDWGQPNTEAFF. Here the CDR3 DNA reads TGTGCCAGCAGTGATTGGGGACAGCCGAACACTGAAGCTTTCTTT.

This clonotype was found a few times. The gene calls are TRBV19 and TRBJ1-2, with a tentative D call TRBD1 (6 bases). The CDR3 covers 16 residues. With 3 bases removed from V and 0 bases from J, the gap between germline ends came to 14 bases. Per the germline V gene, CDR1 is LNHDA and CDR2 is SQIVND (reference sequence). For the CDR3, the DNA is TGTGCCAGTAGTATGGTTGGCAGGGGCACTAACTATGGCTACACCTTC. As protein: CASSMVGRGTNYGYTF.

The table lists this clonotype with a few counts. The genes are TRBV4-2 and TRBJ2-5, with D perhaps matching TRBD2 (5 bases). Germline CDR1 reads LGHNA; CDR2 reads YNFKEQ. The CDR3 covers 18 residues. The ends were cut back, 1 base at V and 2 bases at J, with 20 bases in the middle. CDR3 sequence (DNA): TGTGCCAGCAGCCAAGGGGTAGGAGGCCCGGGGTGGCAAGAGACCCAGTACTTC. Translation: CASSQGVGGPGWQETQYF.

Comments on this clonotype: Sequence at one end of the junction differs from germline and may be a read error. The genes are TRBV12-3 or TRBV12-4 and TRBJ1-2; D perhaps matches TRBD1 (6 bases). There are 15 residues in the CDR3. CDR3: CASKGQSGANYGHTF. CDR3 sequence (DNA): TGTGCCAGCAAGGGGCAGTCAGGGGCTAACTATGGCCACACCTTC.

This clonotype has ten or more counts. The chain uses TRBV24-1 and TRBJ2-2, with 10 bases identical to TRBD1. With V trimmed by 5 bases and J by 3 bases, 11 bases remained unmatched. The CDR3 has 18 residues. CDR1 is KGHDR and CDR2 is SFDVKD in the germline V gene. Here the CDR3 reads CATSAVPGTGDDTGELFF. The DNA for the CDR3 is TGTGCCACCAGTGCCGTGCCCGGGACAGGGGACGACACCGGGGAGCTGTTTTTT.